These T cell receptor beta chains were read from a single sample in a study of blood T cell repertoires in COVID-19. This table comes from immunoSEQ multiplex PCR, and its TCRdb copy is limited to in-frame clones, with some not included. The sample has some 270,000 clones; 80% to 90% are singletons. Sample: peripheral blood. The receptors were sampled from an older woman with acute or convalescent COVID-19. Both conserved end residues are trimmed from each CDR3.

cdr3_length j_call v_call cdr3_aa
10 TRBJ2-5 TRBV3-1/TRBV3-2 ASSQGQGHQY
10 TRBJ2-1 TRBV7-8 ASSFTRGEQF
14 TRBJ2-1 TRBV7-3 ASSSSGGAGYNEQF
15 TRBJ1-6 TRBV7-2 ASSLVPSSSYNSPLH
15 TRBJ2-5 TRBV3-1/TRBV3-2 ASSRTGVGVSQETQY
11 TRBJ2-7 TRBV12-3/TRBV12-4 ASRSGDSYEQY
11 TRBJ2-7 TRBV9 ASSVRVSSEQY
11 TRBJ2-7 TRBV7-2 ASSSAGPYEQY
11 TRBJ2-7 TRBV3-1/TRBV3-2 ASTNFPGSEQY
13 TRBJ1-1 TRBV6-5 ASIPPGSRNTEAF
13 TRBJ1-6 TRBV27 ASSPYTGWNSPLH
15 TRBJ2-3 TRBV5-4 ASSFRAGGPSTDTQY
14 TRBJ2-1 TRBV27 ASSTPFRDSYNEQF